This T cell receptor beta chain was identified during a study of T-cell reconstitution after alpha-beta-depleted transplantation in children. The V end was cut by 3 bases, the J end by 5 bases, with 13 bases between. Germline CDR1 and CDR2: LNHDA and SQIVND (reference sequence). This CDR3 has 14 residues. This clonotype was picked up a small number of times. The antigen is not known. Library preparation (for TCRbeta) was performed with unique molecular identifiers. TCRdb ran MiXCR on the PCR reads and lists one entry per CDR3 protein. This sample carries fewer than 550,000 distinct CDR3 sequences, roughly an eighth of them seen once, and the ten largest clones take about 15%. Study-level points and caveats: Reportedly, alpha-beta T cells present about two months post-transplant originated from several hundred expanded clones of graft origin. Most T-cell counts and diversity one year after the transplant came from T cells that were newly produced.

This TCR derives from a female patient aged 2-15 years who had a stem cell transplant for aplastic anemia, so the T cells may come from the graft donor. This chain connects TRBV19 to TRBJ1-2; D is uncertain. Sequencing used PBMCs, mostly from graft donor cells, obtained 180 days after TCRalphabeta/CD19-depleted stem cell transplant. DNA of the CDR3: TGTGCCAGTAGTATCGTCCCTACAAGATATGGCTACACCTTC. This translates into CASSIVPTRYGYTF.